These T cell receptor beta chains were read from a single sample in a study of T-cell reconstitution after alpha-beta-depleted transplantation in children. From the PCR reads, TCRdb called clonotypes with MiXCR, one entry per CDR3 protein. Of about 310,000 distinct CDR3 sequences in the sample, 20% to 30% were seen once. Sample: PBMCs, mostly from graft donor cells, taken 180 days after TCRalphabeta/CD19-depleted stem cell transplant. These receptors were collected from a male patient under 18 who had a stem cell transplant for acute lymphoblastic leukemia, so the T cells may come from the graft donor. The CDR3 runs from the conserved cysteine through the conserved F or W. D genes are given only for firm matches. Rows may omit the clone size; those that give it use once, few, many or a size class.

d_call: TRBD1
v_call: TRBV12-3/TRBV12-4
j_call: TRBJ1-2
clone_size: few
cdr3_nt: TGTGCCAGCAGTTTAGTAGGACAGGGGTTTGGCTACACCTTC
cdr3_aa: CASSLVGQGFGYTF

d_call: TRBD2
v_call: TRBV19
j_call: TRBJ2-3
clone_size: NA
cdr3_nt: TGTGCCAGTAGTATCACTAGCGGGAGCGCGGCAGATACGCAGTATTTT
cdr3_aa: CASSITSGSAADTQYF

d_call: TRBD2
v_call: TRBV20-1
j_call: TRBJ2-5
clone_size: few
cdr3_nt: TGCAGTGCTCGTCGACTAGCGGGAGTTGCCGAGACCCAGTACTTC
cdr3_aa: CSARRLAGVAETQYF

d_call: TRBD1
v_call: TRBV7-3
j_call: TRBJ2-3
clone_size: NA
cdr3_nt: TGTGCCAGCAGCTTACAAGAAGACGCGGGACAGGGTATAATAGATACGCAGTATTTT
cdr3_aa: CASSLQEDAGQGIIDTQYF

d_call: NA
v_call: TRBV2
j_call: TRBJ2-2
clone_size: few
cdr3_nt: TGTGCCAGCAGTTCCGAGACGGTAACCGGGGAGCTGTTTTTT
cdr3_aa: CASSSETVTGELFF

d_call: NA
v_call: TRBV9
j_call: TRBJ1-6
clone_size: few
cdr3_nt: TGTGCCAGCAGCTTTCGACAGGATGCGTATAATTCACCCCTCCACTTT
cdr3_aa: CASSFRQDAYNSPLHF

d_call: NA
v_call: TRBV6-1
j_call: TRBJ2-2
clone_size: NA
cdr3_nt: TGTGCCAGCAGCATCCGGACGGACAACACCGGGGAGCTGTTTTTT
cdr3_aa: CASSIRTDNTGELFF

d_call: TRBD2
v_call: TRBV11-2
j_call: TRBJ2-1
clone_size: NA
cdr3_nt: TGTGCCAGCAGTCTATGGACTAGGAACGGGGGTGAGCAGTTCTTC
cdr3_aa: CASSLWTRNGGEQFF

d_call: TRBD2
v_call: TRBV10-3
j_call: TRBJ2-7
clone_size: NA
cdr3_nt: TGTGCCGTAGGCTACCGGACTAGTGCCGAGCAGTCCTTC
cdr3_aa: CAVGYRTSAEQSF

d_call: NA
v_call: TRBV24-1
j_call: TRBJ2-3
clone_size: NA
cdr3_nt: TGTGCCACCAGTGATACAGGTTTCCCAGATACGCAGTATTTT
cdr3_aa: CATSDTGFPDTQYF

d_call: NA
v_call: TRBV6-1
j_call: TRBJ2-5
clone_size: NA
cdr3_nt: TGTGCCAGCAGCCTTGAACTAGTGGTCCGGGAGACCCAGTACTTC
cdr3_aa: CASSLELVVRETQYF

d_call: NA
v_call: TRBV5-1
j_call: TRBJ2-5
clone_size: NA
cdr3_nt: TGCGCCAGCAGCTTGATCGAGAGAGGACAAGAGACCCAGTACTTC
cdr3_aa: CASSLIERGQETQYF

d_call: TRBD2
v_call: TRBV4-1
j_call: TRBJ2-3
clone_size: NA
cdr3_nt: TGCGCCAGCAGCTCCCCCCCTGGATTAGCGGGATTCACAGATACGCAGTATTTT
cdr3_aa: CASSSPPGLAGFTDTQYF

d_call: NA
v_call: TRBV12-3/TRBV12-4
j_call: TRBJ2-7
clone_size: few
cdr3_nt: TGTGCCAGCAGCGACGGTCGAGTGGACGAGCAGTACTTC
cdr3_aa: CASSDGRVDEQYF

d_call: TRBD1
v_call: TRBV5-1
j_call: TRBJ2-3
clone_size: NA
cdr3_nt: TGCGCCAGCAGCGTATTACAGGGGGCAAAAGATACGCAGTATTTT
cdr3_aa: CASSVLQGAKDTQYF

d_call: TRBD2
v_call: TRBV7-3
j_call: TRBJ2-1
clone_size: NA
cdr3_nt: TGTGCCAGCAGCTTAAAAGGCGGGACTAGCGGGACAAGTGGCAATGAGCAGTTCTTC
cdr3_aa: CASSLKGGTSGTSGNEQFF

d_call: NA
v_call: TRBV6-1
j_call: TRBJ2-5
clone_size: few
cdr3_nt: TGTGCCAGCGGAAGGGCAGTCAACCAAGAGACCCAGTACTTC
cdr3_aa: CASGRAVNQETQYF

d_call: TRBD2
v_call: TRBV7-9
j_call: TRBJ2-1
clone_size: few
cdr3_nt: TGTGCCAGCAGCTTATCTTCTAGCGGGGGACTTTACAATGAGCAGTTCTTC
cdr3_aa: CASSLSSSGGLYNEQFF

d_call: NA
v_call: TRBV5-1
j_call: TRBJ1-2
clone_size: NA
cdr3_nt: TGCGCCAGCAGCTTGCGGGGGCGAGGGGGGAGTGATGGCTACACCTTC
cdr3_aa: CASSLRGRGGSDGYTF

d_call: NA
v_call: TRBV12-3/TRBV12-4
j_call: TRBJ1-5
clone_size: NA
cdr3_nt: TGTGCCAGCAGATCGACGGGGTCCTATCGGGCCCAGCATTTT
cdr3_aa: CASRSTGSYRAQHF

d_call: NA
v_call: TRBV5-1
j_call: TRBJ1-2
clone_size: NA
cdr3_nt: TGCGCCAGCAGCGAATCGGACGGCTCCTTTAACTATGGCTACACCTTC
cdr3_aa: CASSESDGSFNYGYTF

d_call: TRBD2
v_call: TRBV6-1
j_call: TRBJ2-3
clone_size: few
cdr3_nt: TGTGCCAGCACCCACGGGGGGGCAACAGATACGCAGTATTTT
cdr3_aa: CASTHGGATDTQYF

d_call: NA
v_call: TRBV5-1
j_call: TRBJ2-1
clone_size: few
cdr3_nt: TGCGCCAGCAGCCGGTTATTAATGGAGCAGTTCTTC
cdr3_aa: CASSRLLMEQFF

d_call: TRBD2
v_call: TRBV7-3
j_call: TRBJ2-1
clone_size: NA
cdr3_nt: TGTGCCAGCAGCTTTATAGCGGGAGGACTCTACAATGAGCAGTTCTTC
cdr3_aa: CASSFIAGGLYNEQFF

d_call: TRBD1
v_call: TRBV6-1
j_call: TRBJ2-7
clone_size: few
cdr3_nt: TGTGCCAGCAGTCGATTTGACAGGGGCCCCTACGAGCAGTACTTC
cdr3_aa: CASSRFDRGPYEQYF

d_call: NA
v_call: TRBV4-1
j_call: TRBJ1-5
clone_size: few
cdr3_nt: TGCGCCAGCAGCCAGATGCACGGGGGGGACGGCAATCAGCCCCAGCATTTT
cdr3_aa: CASSQMHGGDGNQPQHF

d_call: NA
v_call: TRBV5-5
j_call: TRBJ2-1
clone_size: NA
cdr3_nt: TGTGCCAGCAGCTCAAACTTCTTCTCCTACAATGAGCAGTTCTTC
cdr3_aa: CASSSNFFSYNEQFF

d_call: NA
v_call: TRBV20-1
j_call: TRBJ2-5
clone_size: NA
cdr3_nt: TGCAGTGCTACTTCGCGGTATCGGGGCCCGTACCAAGAGACCCAGTACTTC
cdr3_aa: CSATSRYRGPYQETQYF

d_call: NA
v_call: TRBV2
j_call: TRBJ2-5
clone_size: NA
cdr3_nt: TGTGCCAGCATTGGCCTCAGTGACCCAGAGACCCAGTACTTC
cdr3_aa: CASIGLSDPETQYF

d_call: TRBD2
v_call: TRBV7-3
j_call: TRBJ2-1
clone_size: NA
cdr3_nt: TGTGCCAGCAGCTTAAGGGCGGGACTAGCGGGGCTGTCCTACAATGAGCAGTTCTTC
cdr3_aa: CASSLRAGLAGLSYNEQFF

d_call: NA
v_call: TRBV15
j_call: TRBJ1-4
clone_size: NA
cdr3_nt: TGTGCCACCAGCAGAGATCCTGGACAAGGAGAAAAACTGTTTTTT
cdr3_aa: CATSRDPGQGEKLFF

d_call: NA
v_call: TRBV9
j_call: TRBJ1-2
clone_size: NA
cdr3_nt: TGTGCCAGCAGCGCCAGGGGTCGGGGCTATGGCTACACCTTC
cdr3_aa: CASSARGRGYGYTF

d_call: TRBD1
v_call: TRBV7-9
j_call: TRBJ2-5
clone_size: few
cdr3_nt: TGTGCCAGCAGCATCGGACAGGGTGTCCCCCAAGAGACCCAGTACTTC
cdr3_aa: CASSIGQGVPQETQYF

d_call: NA
v_call: TRBV4-1
j_call: TRBJ2-7
clone_size: few
cdr3_nt: TGCGCCAGCAGCCAAGTGGCTAGTCCTTCCTACGAGCAGTACTTC
cdr3_aa: CASSQVASPSYEQYF

d_call: NA
v_call: TRBV29-1
j_call: TRBJ2-1
clone_size: few
cdr3_nt: TGCAGCGCTTCCGGGACTCCAGTGGAGTTCTTC
cdr3_aa: CSASGTPVEFF

d_call: NA
v_call: TRBV13
j_call: TRBJ2-1
clone_size: once
cdr3_nt: TGTGCCAGCAGCTTAGATCCCCGCGGTGAGCAGTTCTTC
cdr3_aa: CASSLDPRGEQFF

d_call: NA
v_call: TRBV20-1
j_call: TRBJ2-1
clone_size: few
cdr3_nt: TGCAGTGCTCGATGGGATGTCTACAATGAGCAGTTCTTC
cdr3_aa: CSARWDVYNEQFF

d_call: NA
v_call: TRBV12-3/TRBV12-4
j_call: TRBJ2-5
clone_size: many
cdr3_nt: TGTGCCAGCACCTCGGGGGTCCAAGAGACCCAGTACTTC
cdr3_aa: CASTSGVQETQYF

d_call: TRBD2
v_call: TRBV12-3/TRBV12-4
j_call: TRBJ2-5
clone_size: few
cdr3_nt: TGTGCCAGCAGTTTCGGGAGGGCTTACTCGCAAGAGACCCAGTACTTC
cdr3_aa: CASSFGRAYSQETQYF

d_call: NA
v_call: TRBV5-1
j_call: TRBJ1-2
clone_size: many
cdr3_nt: TGCGCCAGCAGCCCTACCTATTACAAGACCTATGGCTACACCTTC
cdr3_aa: CASSPTYYKTYGYTF

d_call: NA
v_call: TRBV10-2
j_call: TRBJ2-1
clone_size: NA
cdr3_nt: TGCGCCACCATAGGATGGGACGGCTACAATGAGCAGTTCTTC
cdr3_aa: CATIGWDGYNEQFF

d_call: NA
v_call: TRBV5-1
j_call: TRBJ2-2
clone_size: NA
cdr3_nt: TGCGCCAGCAGCTTGAAAGTCGGCGGGGAGCTGTTTTTT
cdr3_aa: CASSLKVGGELFF

d_call: TRBD2
v_call: TRBV20-1
j_call: TRBJ2-3
clone_size: NA
cdr3_nt: TGCAGTGCTAGACGGGGACTAGCGGGAGGAAGGGTAGATACGCAGTATTTT
cdr3_aa: CSARRGLAGGRVDTQYF

d_call: NA
v_call: TRBV11-2
j_call: TRBJ2-1
clone_size: NA
cdr3_nt: TGTGCCAGCAGCTTAAGTCCCCGGACTATTTACAATGAGCAGTTCTTC
cdr3_aa: CASSLSPRTIYNEQFF

d_call: NA
v_call: TRBV12-3/TRBV12-4
j_call: TRBJ2-3
clone_size: few
cdr3_nt: TGTGCCAGCAGCCCGACAGTTCCAGATACGCAGTATTTT
cdr3_aa: CASSPTVPDTQYF

d_call: TRBD2
v_call: TRBV5-1
j_call: TRBJ2-5
clone_size: NA
cdr3_nt: TGCGCCAGCAGCTCCCGATCTAGCGGGAGGGGGGAGACCCAGTACTTC
cdr3_aa: CASSSRSSGRGETQYF

d_call: NA
v_call: TRBV11-2
j_call: TRBJ1-1
clone_size: NA
cdr3_nt: TGTGCCAGCAGCTTAGCGGGGCCAGAAGCTTTCTTT
cdr3_aa: CASSLAGPEAFF

d_call: NA
v_call: TRBV20-1
j_call: TRBJ1-2
clone_size: NA
cdr3_nt: TGCAGTGCCCCGCGAAGGGTTAACTATGGCTACACCTTC
cdr3_aa: CSAPRRVNYGYTF

d_call: TRBD2
v_call: TRBV15
j_call: TRBJ2-5
clone_size: NA
cdr3_nt: TGTGCCACCAGCAGAGATAGCCTACCCGGGAGGGCGGGAGAGACCCAGTACTTC
cdr3_aa: CATSRDSLPGRAGETQYF

d_call: NA
v_call: TRBV29-1
j_call: TRBJ2-4
clone_size: few
cdr3_nt: TGCAGCGTTAAGAAGATACGGCCATTCGACAACATTCAGTACTTC
cdr3_aa: CSVKKIRPFDNIQYF

d_call: NA
v_call: TRBV7-9
j_call: TRBJ2-2
clone_size: NA
cdr3_nt: TGTGCCAGCACCCGGGGGAGAGGTACCGGGGAGCTGTTTTTT
cdr3_aa: CASTRGRGTGELFF

d_call: NA
v_call: TRBV11-1
j_call: TRBJ1-2
clone_size: few
cdr3_nt: TGTGCCAGCAGCCCTACAGGGAACTATGGCTACACCTTC
cdr3_aa: CASSPTGNYGYTF

d_call: NA
v_call: TRBV12-3/TRBV12-4
j_call: TRBJ2-3
clone_size: NA
cdr3_nt: TGTGCCAGCAGTTTAATGGCTAGTCCAGATACGCAGTATTTT
cdr3_aa: CASSLMASPDTQYF